One and the same sample provided the 22 T cell receptor beta chains below, sequenced in a study of shared clonotypes between healthy human individuals (dated by TCRdb to the early 2020s). Library prep was done by the immunoSEQ multiplex PCR assay. TCRdb provides this immuneACCESS table in a form limited to in-frame rearrangements. Some clones are lacking; in checked studies, under half of them reflect an unresolved V gene, and why the rest are absent is not known. Counted in this sample were fewer than 850,000 clones; about nine tenths of them appeared once. 34% of the sample is taken by the ten largest. Sequencing was done on a sample of memory CD8+ T cells from PBMCs. This specimen's cell subset or site label, interpreted: CD45RO+ cells pooled with CCR7-negative TemRA cells. The receptors shown here come from a man between 18 and 35 years old in good health. Some clones in this sample may be carry-over from other donors' samples.

The chain couples TRBV5-6 to TRBJ1-1; D gene ambiguous. The germline gives CDR1 SGHDT, CDR2 YYEEEE. V was shortened by 4 bases and J by 1 base, with 17 bases between the two germline ends. The CDR3 runs to 16 residues. CDR3 nucleotide sequence: TGTGCCAGCAGCATCCAGACCTGGACCGGGAACACTGAAGCTTTCTTT. It is translated as CASSIQTWTGNTEAFF.

In nucleotides, the CDR3 is TGTGCCAGCAGTTTAAGGACAGGGTACGGGGACACTGAAGCTTTCTTT. Its translation is CASSLRTGYGDTEAFF. J is TRBJ1-1 and V is TRBV28; 8 positions match TRBD1. After removal of 2 bases from V and 3 bases from J, the junction contained 8 bases not matched to a gene. CDR1 MDHEN and CDR2 SYDVKM come from the germline V gene. This CDR3 is 16 amino acids long.

The chain carries TRBV7-3 and TRBJ2-1; perhaps TRBD2 as D (6 bases). The CDR3 consists of 16 residues. V dropped 5 bases and J dropped 8 bases, with 22 bases sitting between them. From germline, CDR1 is SGHTA and CDR2 FQGTGA. CDR3 DNA sequence: TGTGCCAGCAGCCCCTACGTGGGACTTGGTGAGGATGAGCAGTTCTTC. Residues: CASSPYVGLGEDEQFF.

This clone was counted between two and nine times. V usage is TRBV5-1 and J usage is TRBJ2-3, with 9 bases lining up with TRBD2. CDR3 length: 18 residues. V lost 0 bases and J lost 5; bases outside the gene matches: 13. The germline V gene has CDR1 SGHRS and CDR2 YFSETQ. The CDR3 spells CASSLELAGLLPGDTQYF. CDR3 bases: TGCGCCAGCAGCTTGGAACTAGCGGGTCTTCTCCCGGGAGATACGCAGTATTTT.

This rearrangement joins TRBV28 to TRBJ1-1, with D maybe TRBD1 (6 bases). CDR1 MDHEN and CDR2 SYDVKM come from the germline V gene. V was clipped by 8 bases and J by 5 bases, with 18 bases between them. CDR3 length: 14 residues. As DNA, the CDR3 is TGTGCCAGCTTTATCGGGGGCGGGAGTACTGAAGCTTTCTTT. It yields the protein CASFIGGGSTEAFF.

The chain has TRBV28 and TRBJ1-2; D uncertain. V was pared by 2 bases and J by 2 bases, with 9 bases between. The CDR3 length is 14 residues. Germline lookup yields CDR1 MDHEN and CDR2 SYDVKM. CDR3 region: CASSLRGQNYGYTF. The CDR3 bases are TGTGCCAGCAGTTTAAGAGGGCAGAACTATGGCTACACCTTC.

The chain carries TRBV28 and TRBJ2-5; no firm D call. The CDR3 has 14 residues. Germline values: CDR1 MDHEN, CDR2 SYDVKM. Between the trimmed V and J ends, which lost 4 bases and 1 base, there was a span of 10 bases. In DNA, the CDR3 is TGTGCCAGCAGTTCGTGGACGGTCCAAGAGACCCAGTACTTC. Its protein product is CASSSWTVQETQYF.

The chain links TRBV6-5 to TRBJ2-1; 7 bases agree with TRBD2. The CDR3 runs 16 residues. V was pared by 0 bases and J by 0 bases, with 2 bases of the junction left unmatched. In germline, CDR1 is MNHEY, CDR2 SVGAGI. The CDR3 DNA is TGTGCCAGCAGTTACTCCGCGGGAGCCTCCTACAATGAGCAGTTCTTC. Its translation is CASSYSAGASYNEQFF.

The rearrangement links TRBV19 to TRBJ1-1; D remains unclear. CDR1 and CDR2 (germline): LNHDA, SQIVND (reference sequence). V was pared by 1 base and J by 1 base, with 10 bases between. CDR3 size: 15 residues. The CDR3 here is CASSIARTANTEAFF. DNA of the CDR3: TGTGCCAGTAGTATAGCCCGGACGGCGAACACTGAAGCTTTCTTT.

This clone was seen only a few times. The chain links TRBV7-7 to TRBJ1-5; D unresolved. CDR3 length: 19 residues. CDR1 SSHAT and CDR2 FNYEAQ come from the germline V gene (reference sequence). The V and J ends lost 1 base and 5 bases respectively, with 24 bases between them. In DNA, the CDR3 is TGTGCCAGCAGCTTAGGCGGACGGACCCACGGGCGCGAGGATCAGCCCCAGCATTTT. Protein sequence: CASSLGGRTHGREDQPQHF.

V and J are TRBV5-4 and TRBJ2-3, with TRBD2 as a possible D gene (6 bases). Germline V gives CDR1 SGHNT, CDR2 YYREEE (reference sequence). The CDR3 runs to 15 residues. V gave up 0 bases and J gave up 4 bases, with 12 bases separating them. The CDR3 spells CASSLVGGVPDTQYF. CDR3 nucleotides: TGTGCCAGCAGCTTGGTCGGCGGGGTGCCAGATACGCAGTATTTT.

A note on this clone: The limits of the CDR3 on the DNA are not certain, so only TCRdb's listed CDR3 is given. This chain connects TRBV28 to TRBJ1-1. The CDR3 is 13 amino acids long, termini counted. Germline V gene lookup returns CDR1 MDHEN and CDR2 SYDVKM. CDR3: CASSFTLGMDAFF.

The V and J genes are TRBV11-3 and TRBJ2-7; 8 positions match TRBD1. Trimming removed 3 bases from V and 3 bases from J; junction bases left unmatched: 7. This CDR3 region has 15 residues. Per germline, CDR1 SGHNT and CDR2 YENEEA. The CDR3 loop reads CASSFPGTGFYEQYF. In DNA, the CDR3 is TGTGCCAGCAGCTTCCCCGGGACAGGCTTCTACGAGCAGTACTTC.

The J gene is TRBJ2-7, the V gene TRBV5-8, with unresolved D. V was shortened by 5 bases and J by 6 bases, with 12 bases between the two germline ends. This CDR3 contains 12 residues. Germline V gives CDR1 SGHTS, CDR2 YDEGEE. The CDR3 nucleotides read TGTGCCAGCAGGGTTGACTGGGTCGAGCAGTACTTC. It codes for CASRVDWVEQYF.

This chain links TRBV5-6 with TRBJ2-7; TRBD2 agrees at 12 bases. The CDR3 is made up of 15 amino acids. In germline, CDR1 is SGHDT, CDR2 YYEEEE. With V trimmed by 4 bases and J by 6 bases, 8 bases remained unmatched. The CDR3 protein is CASSPPASGRVEQYF. CDR3 nucleotides: TGTGCCAGCAGCCCTCCGGCTAGCGGGAGGGTCGAGCAGTACTTC. The full variable domain, in which reference TRBV5-6 and TRBJ2-7 provide the parts outside the CDR3, is DAGVTQSPTHLIKTRGQQVTLRCSPKSGHDTVSWYQQALGQGPQFIFQYYEEEERQRGNFPDRFSGHQFPNYSSELNVNALLLGDSALYLCASSPPASGRVEQYFGPGTRLTVT.

CDR3 loop: CASSFPPGLAVDTGELFF. The CDR3 nucleotides are TGTGCCAGCAGCTTCCCACCTGGACTAGCGGTTGACACCGGGGAGCTGTTTTTT. The chain joins TRBV7-9 to TRBJ2-2; 10 bases are a match to TRBD2. This CDR3 is built from 18 residues. The germline V gene has CDR1 SEHNR and CDR2 FQNEAQ (reference sequence). V dropped 3 bases and J dropped 3; count of bases not matched to a gene: 10.

The J gene is TRBJ2-5, the V gene TRBV4-1, with 11 bases identical to TRBD2. This CDR3 contains 13 residues. V was pared by 1 base and J by 9 bases, with 1 base of the junction left unmatched. Germline CDR1 MGHRA, CDR2 YSYEKL. The CDR3 nucleotides are TGCGCCAGCAGCCAAGGACTAGCGGGGCCCCAGTACTTC. Translated: CASSQGLAGPQYF.

The chain employs TRBV4-3 and TRBJ1-5, with D uncertain. The CDR3 totals 14 residues. Looked up from germline, CDR1 is LGHNA and CDR2 is YSLEER. The V gene lost 0 bases and the J gene lost 6 bases, with 9 bases spanning the gap. CDR3 DNA: TGCGCCAGCAGCCAAGATGGGGTAAGTCAGCCCCAGCATTTT. Translating gives CASSQDGVSQPQHF.

In its sample, this clone was seen once. The rearrangement uses TRBV9 and TRBJ2-1, with 14 bases fitting TRBD2. Trimming took 0 bases from V and 7 from J; bases not matched to a gene: 0. Germline V gene sequence: CDR1 SGDLS, CDR2 YYNGEE. CDR3 size: 15 residues. The CDR3 DNA follows: TGTGCCAGCAGCGTAGGGACTAGCGGGAGGAATGAGCAGTTCTTC. Amino acid sequence: CASSVGTSGRNEQFF.

The chain carries TRBV7-2 and TRBJ2-7; 12 bases match TRBD2. The germline V gene encodes CDR1 SGHTA and CDR2 FQGNSA. CDR3 length: 15 amino acids. The V segment lost 5 bases and the J segment 1 base; nucleotides outside the gene matches: 3. DNA of the CDR3: TGTGCCAGCAGCGCCGGACTAGCGGGATCCTACGAGCAGTACTTC. Protein sequence: CASSAGLAGSYEQYF.

The V gene is TRBV5-4, the J gene TRBJ2-7; TRBD1 aligns across 9 bases. The V and J ends lost 1 base and 1 base, in that order; junction bases with no gene match: 6. CDR3 length equals 16 residues. In germline, CDR1 is SGHNT, CDR2 YYREEE (reference sequence). The CDR3 sequence: CASSLRGQGHSYEQYF. The CDR3, as DNA: TGTGCCAGCAGCTTGAGGGGACAGGGACATTCCTACGAGCAGTACTTC.

The chain recombines TRBV10-3 with TRBJ2-7; 7 positions match TRBD1. V gave up 5 bases and J gave up 4 bases; unmatched junction bases: 11. CDR1 is ENHRY, CDR2 SYGVKD, per germline. The CDR3 is 15 residues long. CDR3 residues: CAISNQPGQKYEQYF. Here the CDR3 DNA reads TGTGCCATCAGTAATCAGCCGGGACAGAAATACGAGCAGTACTTC.